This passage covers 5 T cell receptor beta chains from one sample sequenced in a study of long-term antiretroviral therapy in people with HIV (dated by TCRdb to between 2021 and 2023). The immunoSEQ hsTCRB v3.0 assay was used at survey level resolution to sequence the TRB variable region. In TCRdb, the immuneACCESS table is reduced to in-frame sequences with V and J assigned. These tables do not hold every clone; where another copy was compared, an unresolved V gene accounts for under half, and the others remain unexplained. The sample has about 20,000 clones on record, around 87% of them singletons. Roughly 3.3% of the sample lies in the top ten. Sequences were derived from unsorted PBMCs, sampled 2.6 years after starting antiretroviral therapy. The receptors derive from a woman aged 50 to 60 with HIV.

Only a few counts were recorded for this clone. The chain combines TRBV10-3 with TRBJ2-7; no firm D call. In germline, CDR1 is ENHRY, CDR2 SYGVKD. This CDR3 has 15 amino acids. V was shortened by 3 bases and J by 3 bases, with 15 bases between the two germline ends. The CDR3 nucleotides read TGTGCCATCAGTGACGTAAGGCAGGCGAACTACGAGCAGTACTTC. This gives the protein CAISDVRQANYEQYF.

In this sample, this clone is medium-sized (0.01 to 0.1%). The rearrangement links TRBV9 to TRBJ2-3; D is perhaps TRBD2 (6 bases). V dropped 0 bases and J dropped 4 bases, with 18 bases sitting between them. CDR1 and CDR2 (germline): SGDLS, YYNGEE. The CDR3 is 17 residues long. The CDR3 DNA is TGTGCCAGCAGCGTAGGCGGGAACTTGGGGGATTCAGATACGCAGTATTTT. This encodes CASSVGGNLGDSDTQYF. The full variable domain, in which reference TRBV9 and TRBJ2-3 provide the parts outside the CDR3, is DSGVTQTPKHLITATGQRVTLRCSPRSGDLSVYWYQQSLDQGLQFLIQYYNGEERAKGNILERFSAQQFPDLHSELNLSSLELGDSALYFCASSVGGNLGDSDTQYFGPGTRLTVL.

In nucleotides, the CDR3 is TGTGCCAGCAGCCTCAGGGTAATTGGCGGAACTAGCACAGATACGCAGTATTTT. This sequence encodes CASSLRVIGGTSTDTQYF. The V call is TRBV27, the J call TRBJ2-3; tentatively, D is TRBD1 (5 bases). This CDR3 is built from 18 residues. Germline loops: CDR1 MNHEY, CDR2 SMNVEV (reference sequence). V dropped 6 bases and J dropped 0 bases, with 22 bases sitting between them.

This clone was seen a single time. DNA for the CDR3: TGTGCCAGCAACGGGGCTAGCGGCACAGATACGCAGTATTTT. Translation gives CASNGASGTDTQYF. The chain links TRBV11-1 to TRBJ2-3; TRBD2 is a possible D gene (6 bases). The CDR3 consists of 14 residues. CDR1 SGHAT and CDR2 FQDESV come from the germline V gene (reference sequence). With 7 bases removed from V and 1 base from J, the gap between germline ends came to 12 bases.

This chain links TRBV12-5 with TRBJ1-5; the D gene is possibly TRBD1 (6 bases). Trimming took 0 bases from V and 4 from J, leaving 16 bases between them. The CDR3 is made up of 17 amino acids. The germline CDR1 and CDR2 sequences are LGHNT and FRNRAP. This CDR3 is CASGLVPAGEMNQPQHF. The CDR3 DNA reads TGTGCTAGTGGTTTGGTTCCGGCAGGGGAAATGAATCAGCCCCAGCATTTT.